The clone carrying this T cell receptor beta chain appeared a single time. The antigen remains unidentified. The CDR3 runs 14 residues. Trimming at V came to 4 bases and at J to 4 bases, leaving 3 bases not matched to a gene. Germline V CDR1 and CDR2: MNHEY, SMNVEV (reference sequence). The sample belongs to a study of cytomegalovirus exposure and HLA in healthy donors. Study results and limitations: Among the sequence variants, a highly shared cluster was likely an artifact of sequencing. An analysis was carried out at a later point. It showed that HLA-associated TCR beta chains were more clonally expanded than equally common non-associated chains.

The study ran its PCR with 60 Vbeta and 13 Jbeta primers. In the source study's methods: A later analysis tallied 87 million or so unique TCR beta chains, around 10 million of them shared. Profiling relied on immunoSEQ multiplex PCR, and the TCRdb table lists in-frame clones only, not all of them. That table supplies the V and J calls and clone size; D and trimming were determined from the DNA. This sample yields about 120,000 clones, of which under 85% are seen a single time; approximately 6.3% belongs to the top ten. Donors showed nominal health when sampled, although they likely had unrecorded immune exposures.

The clonotype was recovered from a man aged 18 to 29 in good health and CMV-seropositive. The sequencing sample was made of PBMCs. The V call is TRBV27, the J call TRBJ2-5; TRBD1 matches 10 bases. The CDR3 region is CASSWGQGRETQYF. In DNA, the CDR3 is TGTGCCAGCAGTTGGGGACAGGGGAGAGAGACCCAGTACTTC.